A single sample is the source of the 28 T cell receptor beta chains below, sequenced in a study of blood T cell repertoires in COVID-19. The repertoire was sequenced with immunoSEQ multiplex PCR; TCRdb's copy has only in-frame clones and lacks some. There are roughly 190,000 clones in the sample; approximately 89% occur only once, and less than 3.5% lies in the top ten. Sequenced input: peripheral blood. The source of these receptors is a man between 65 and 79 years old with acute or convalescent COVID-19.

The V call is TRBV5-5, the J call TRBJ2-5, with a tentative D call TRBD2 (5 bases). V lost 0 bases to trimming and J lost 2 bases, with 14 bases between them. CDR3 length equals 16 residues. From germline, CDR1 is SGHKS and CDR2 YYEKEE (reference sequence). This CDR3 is CASSLAPEVGQETQYF. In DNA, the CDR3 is TGTGCCAGCAGCTTGGCCCCGGAGGTGGGGCAAGAGACCCAGTACTTC.

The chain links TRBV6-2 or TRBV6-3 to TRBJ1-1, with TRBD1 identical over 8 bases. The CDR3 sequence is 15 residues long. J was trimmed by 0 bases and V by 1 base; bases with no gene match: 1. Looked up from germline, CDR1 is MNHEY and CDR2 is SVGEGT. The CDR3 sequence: CASSYYRGMNTEAFF. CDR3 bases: TGTGCCAGCAGTTACTACAGGGGGATGAACACTGAAGCTTTCTTT.

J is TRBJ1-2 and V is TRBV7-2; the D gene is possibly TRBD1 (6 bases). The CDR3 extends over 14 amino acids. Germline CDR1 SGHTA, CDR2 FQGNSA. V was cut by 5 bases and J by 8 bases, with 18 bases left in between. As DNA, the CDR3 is TGTGCCAGCAGCCCCCGAGGGGGGGGCGCCGGCTACACCTTC. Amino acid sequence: CASSPRGGGAGYTF. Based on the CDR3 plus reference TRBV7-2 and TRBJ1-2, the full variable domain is GAGVSQSPSNKVTEKGKDVELRCDPISGHTALYWYRQSLGQGLEFLIYFQGNSAPDKSGLPSDRFSAERTGGSVSTLTIQRTQQEDSAVYLCASSPRGGGAGYTFGSGTRLTVV.

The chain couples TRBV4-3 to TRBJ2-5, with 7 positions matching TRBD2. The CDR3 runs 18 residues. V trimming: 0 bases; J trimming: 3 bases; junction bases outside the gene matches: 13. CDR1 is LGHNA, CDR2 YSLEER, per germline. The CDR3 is CASSQDQGAGGREETQYF. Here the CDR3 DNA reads TGCGCCAGCAGCCAAGATCAAGGCGCCGGAGGGAGGGAAGAGACCCAGTACTTC.

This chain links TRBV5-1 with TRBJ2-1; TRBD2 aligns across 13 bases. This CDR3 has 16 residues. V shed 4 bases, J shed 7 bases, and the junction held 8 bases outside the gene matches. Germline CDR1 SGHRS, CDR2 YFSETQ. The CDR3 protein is CASSPQLAGGKNEQFF. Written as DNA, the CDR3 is TGCGCCAGCAGCCCCCAACTAGCGGGAGGGAAGAATGAGCAGTTCTTC. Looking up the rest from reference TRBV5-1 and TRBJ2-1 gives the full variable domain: KAGVTQTPRYLIKTRGQQVTLSCSPISGHRSVSWYQQTPGQGLQFLFEYFSETQRNKGNFPGRFSGRQFSNSRSEMNVSTLELGDSALYLCASSPQLAGGKNEQFFGPGTRLTVL.

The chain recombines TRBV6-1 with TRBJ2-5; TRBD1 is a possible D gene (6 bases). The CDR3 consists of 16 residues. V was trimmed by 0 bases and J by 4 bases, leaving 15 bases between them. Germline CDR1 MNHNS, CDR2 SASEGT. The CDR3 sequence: CASSEAGHRYGETQYF. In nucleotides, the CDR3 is TGTGCCAGCAGTGAAGCGGGACACAGATACGGAGAGACCCAGTACTTC.

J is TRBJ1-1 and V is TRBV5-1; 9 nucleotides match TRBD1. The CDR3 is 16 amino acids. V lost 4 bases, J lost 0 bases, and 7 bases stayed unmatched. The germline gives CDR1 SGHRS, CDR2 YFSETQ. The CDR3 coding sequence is TGCGCCAGCAGCCGGGGACAGGGACTAATGAACACTGAAGCTTTCTTT. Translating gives CASSRGQGLMNTEAFF.

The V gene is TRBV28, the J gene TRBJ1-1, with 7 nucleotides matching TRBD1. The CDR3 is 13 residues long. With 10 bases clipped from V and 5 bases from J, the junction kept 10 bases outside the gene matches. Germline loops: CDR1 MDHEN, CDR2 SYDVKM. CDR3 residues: CATESGGRTEAFF. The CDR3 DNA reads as TGTGCCACCGAATCAGGGGGTCGGACTGAAGCTTTCTTT.

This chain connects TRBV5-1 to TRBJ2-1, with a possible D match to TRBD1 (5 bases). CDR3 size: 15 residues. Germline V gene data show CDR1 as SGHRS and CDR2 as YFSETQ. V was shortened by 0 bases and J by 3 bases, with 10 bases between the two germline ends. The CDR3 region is CASSLDGQGYNEQFF. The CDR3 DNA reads TGCGCCAGCAGCTTGGATGGGCAGGGCTACAATGAGCAGTTCTTC.

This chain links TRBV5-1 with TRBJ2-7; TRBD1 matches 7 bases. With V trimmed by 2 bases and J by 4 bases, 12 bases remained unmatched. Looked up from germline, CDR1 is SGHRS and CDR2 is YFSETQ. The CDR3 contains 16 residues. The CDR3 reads CASSFGLRDSPYEQYF. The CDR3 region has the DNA TGCGCCAGCAGCTTCGGCCTCCGGGACAGCCCTTACGAGCAGTACTTC.

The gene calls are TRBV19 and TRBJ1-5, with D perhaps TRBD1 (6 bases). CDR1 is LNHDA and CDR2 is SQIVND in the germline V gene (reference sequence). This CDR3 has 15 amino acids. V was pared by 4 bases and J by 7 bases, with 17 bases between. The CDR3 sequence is CASSTGQGQRQPQHF. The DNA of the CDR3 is TGTGCCAGTAGTACTGGCCAGGGGCAGAGACAGCCCCAGCATTTT.

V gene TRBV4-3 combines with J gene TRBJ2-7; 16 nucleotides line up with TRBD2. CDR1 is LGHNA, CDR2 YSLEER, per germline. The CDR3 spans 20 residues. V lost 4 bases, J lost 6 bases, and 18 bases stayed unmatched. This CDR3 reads CASSPMTGTSGGGAPIEQYF. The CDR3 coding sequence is TGCGCCAGCAGCCCCATGACCGGGACTAGCGGGGGGGGAGCTCCTATCGAGCAGTACTTC.

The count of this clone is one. CDR3 protein: CASSPRGSGRLNEQFF. DNA for the CDR3: TGTGCCAGCAGTCCGAGGGGTAGCGGGAGGCTAAATGAGCAGTTCTTC. The chain joins TRBV21-1 to TRBJ2-1; whether TRBD2, the table's D call, matches the DNA was not checked. TRBV21-1 is a known pseudogene. The CDR3 runs to 16 residues.

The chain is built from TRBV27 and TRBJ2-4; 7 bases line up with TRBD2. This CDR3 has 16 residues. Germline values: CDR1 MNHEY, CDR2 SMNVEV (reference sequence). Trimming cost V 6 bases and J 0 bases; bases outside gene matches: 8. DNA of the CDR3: TGTGCCAGCAGGCCCCATGCGGGAGTAGCCAAAAACATTCAGTACTTC. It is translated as CASRPHAGVAKNIQYF.

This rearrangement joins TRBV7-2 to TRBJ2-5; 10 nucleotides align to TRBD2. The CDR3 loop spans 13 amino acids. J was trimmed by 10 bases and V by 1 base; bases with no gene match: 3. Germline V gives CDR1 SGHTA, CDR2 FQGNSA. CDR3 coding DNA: TGTGCCAGCAGCTTAGATCCTAGCGGGGGCCAGTACTTC. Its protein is CASSLDPSGGQYF. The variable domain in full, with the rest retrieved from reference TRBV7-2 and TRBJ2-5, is GAGVSQSPSNKVTEKGKDVELRCDPISGHTALYWYRQSLGQGLEFLIYFQGNSAPDKSGLPSDRFSAERTGGSVSTLTIQRTQQEDSAVYLCASSLDPSGGQYFGPGTRLLVL.

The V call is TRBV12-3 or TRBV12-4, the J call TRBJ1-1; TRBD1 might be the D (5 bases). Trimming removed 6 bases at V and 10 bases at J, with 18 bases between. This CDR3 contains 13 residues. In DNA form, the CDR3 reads TGTGCCAGCAGGAACAGGCTCCCCCAACGAGCTTTCTTT. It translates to CASRNRLPQRAFF.

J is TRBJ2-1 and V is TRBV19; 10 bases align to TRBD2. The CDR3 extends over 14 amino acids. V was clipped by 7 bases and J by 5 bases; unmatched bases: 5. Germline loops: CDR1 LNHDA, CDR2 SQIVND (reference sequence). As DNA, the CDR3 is TGTGCCAGTATTTCTAGCGGGAGCCACAATGAGCAGTTCTTC. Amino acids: CASISSGSHNEQFF.

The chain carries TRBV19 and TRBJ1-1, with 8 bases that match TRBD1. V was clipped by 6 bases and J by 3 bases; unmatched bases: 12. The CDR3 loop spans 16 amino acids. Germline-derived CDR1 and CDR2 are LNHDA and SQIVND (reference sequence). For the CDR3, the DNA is TGTGCCAGTAGCCATCCCAGGGGGCGCTTGGACACTGAAGCTTTCTTT. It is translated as CASSHPRGRLDTEAFF.

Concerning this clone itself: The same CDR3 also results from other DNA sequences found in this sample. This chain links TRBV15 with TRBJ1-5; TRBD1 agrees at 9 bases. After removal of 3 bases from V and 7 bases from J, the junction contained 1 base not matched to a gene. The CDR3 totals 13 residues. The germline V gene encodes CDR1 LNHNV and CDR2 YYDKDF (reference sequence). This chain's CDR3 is CATSRDRGQPQHF. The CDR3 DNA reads TGTGCCACCAGCAGGGACAGGGGACAGCCCCAGCATTTT.

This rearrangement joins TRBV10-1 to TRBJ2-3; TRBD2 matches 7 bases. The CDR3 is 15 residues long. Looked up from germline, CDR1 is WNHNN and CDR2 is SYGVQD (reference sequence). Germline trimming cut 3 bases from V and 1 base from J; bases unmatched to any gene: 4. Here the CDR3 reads CASSDSGLGTDTQYF. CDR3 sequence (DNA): TGCGCCAGCAGTGATTCTGGACTAGGCACAGATACGCAGTATTTT.

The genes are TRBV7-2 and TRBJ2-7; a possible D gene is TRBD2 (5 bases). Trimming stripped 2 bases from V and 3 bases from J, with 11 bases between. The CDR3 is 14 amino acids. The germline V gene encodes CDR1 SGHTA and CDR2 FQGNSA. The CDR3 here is CASSLQTGVYEQYF. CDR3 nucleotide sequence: TGTGCCAGCAGCTTACAAACCGGGGTCTACGAGCAGTACTTC.

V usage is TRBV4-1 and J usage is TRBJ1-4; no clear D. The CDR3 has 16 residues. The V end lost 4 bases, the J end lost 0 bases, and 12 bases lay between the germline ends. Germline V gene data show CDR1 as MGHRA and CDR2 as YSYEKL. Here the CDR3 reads CASSLERGTTNEKLFF. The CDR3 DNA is TGCGCCAGCAGCCTAGAGAGAGGAACAACTAATGAAAAACTGTTTTTT.

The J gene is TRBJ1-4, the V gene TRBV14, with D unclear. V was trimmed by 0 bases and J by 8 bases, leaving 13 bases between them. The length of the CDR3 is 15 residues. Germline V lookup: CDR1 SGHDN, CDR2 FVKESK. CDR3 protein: CASSQDLSAGEKLFF. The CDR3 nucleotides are TGTGCCAGCAGCCAAGATCTAAGTGCCGGGGAAAAACTGTTTTTT.

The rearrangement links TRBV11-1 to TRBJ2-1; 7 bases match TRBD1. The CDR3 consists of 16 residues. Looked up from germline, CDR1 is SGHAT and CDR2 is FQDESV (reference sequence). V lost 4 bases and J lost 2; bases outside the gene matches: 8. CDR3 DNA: TGTGCCAGCAGCTCCCGGGACAGACTTACCTACAATGAGCAGTTCTTC. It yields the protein CASSSRDRLTYNEQFF.

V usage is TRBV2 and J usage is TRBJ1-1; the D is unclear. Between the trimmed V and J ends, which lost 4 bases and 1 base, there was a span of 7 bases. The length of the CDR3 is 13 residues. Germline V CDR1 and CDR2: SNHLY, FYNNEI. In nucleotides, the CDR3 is TGTGCCAGCAGTGCCGTCCCGAACACTGAAGCTTTCTTT. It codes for CASSAVPNTEAFF.

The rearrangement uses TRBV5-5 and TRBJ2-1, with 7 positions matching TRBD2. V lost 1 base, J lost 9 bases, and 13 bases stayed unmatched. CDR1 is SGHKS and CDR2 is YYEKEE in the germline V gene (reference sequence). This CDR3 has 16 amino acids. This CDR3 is CASSLYAGASDLEQFF. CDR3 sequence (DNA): TGTGCCAGCAGCTTGTACGCGGGAGCCTCCGATCTTGAGCAGTTCTTC.

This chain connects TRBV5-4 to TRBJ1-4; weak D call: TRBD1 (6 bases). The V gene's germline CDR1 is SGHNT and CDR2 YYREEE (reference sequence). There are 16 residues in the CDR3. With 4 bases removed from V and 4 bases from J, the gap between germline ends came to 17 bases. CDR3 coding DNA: TGTGCCAGCAGCCAAACAAGGACAGACCTTAATGAAAAACTGTTTTTT. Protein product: CASSQTRTDLNEKLFF.

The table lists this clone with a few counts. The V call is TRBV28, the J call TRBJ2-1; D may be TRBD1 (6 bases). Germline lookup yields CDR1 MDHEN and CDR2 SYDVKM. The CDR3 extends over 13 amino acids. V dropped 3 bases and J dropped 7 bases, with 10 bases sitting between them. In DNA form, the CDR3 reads TGTGCCAGCAGTTTTGTTACAGGGAATGAGCAGTTCTTC. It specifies CASSFVTGNEQFF.